Presented here are 9 T cell receptor beta chains from one specimen sequenced in a study of OX40 agonist ivuxolimab in advanced cancers. Only in-frame clones appear in the TCRdb table, and some are missing; sequencing was by immunoSEQ multiplex PCR. The sample includes some 68,000 clones, approximately 92% seen only once; the top ten take 10% to 14%. This material consisted of CD4+ or CD8+ T cells sorted from blood, taken in a trial of the OX40 agonist ivuxolimab. Receptor source: an adult with an advanced solid tumor such as melanoma, head and neck, liver or kidney cancer.

The chain is built from TRBV5-6 and TRBJ2-7; D perhaps matches TRBD1 (6 bases). The CDR3 runs to 16 residues. The V gene's germline CDR1 is SGHDT and CDR2 YYEEEE. The V gene lost 6 bases and the J gene lost 4 bases, with 23 bases spanning the gap. The CDR3 sequence is CASKVARYGGQYEQYF. The DNA for the CDR3 is TGTGCCAGCAAAGTTGCACGGTATGGGGGACAATACGAGCAGTACTTC.

The chain employs TRBV7-9 and TRBJ2-2; TRBD1 or TRBD2 may be the D gene (5 bases each). V shed 3 bases and J shed 3 bases, with 5 bases lying between them. Germline V gene sequence: CDR1 SEHNR, CDR2 FQNEAQ (reference sequence). The CDR3 totals 13 residues. The CDR3 DNA follows: TGTGCCAGCAGCTTGGGGGACACCGGGGAGCTGTTTTTT. Translation: CASSLGDTGELFF. Full variable domain (outside the CDR3, taken from reference TRBV7-9 and TRBJ2-2): DTGVSQNPRHKITKRGQNVTFRCDPISEHNRLYWYRQTLGQGPEFLTYFQNEAQLEKSRLLSDRFSAERPKGSFSTLEIQRTEQGDSAMYLCASSLGDTGELFFGEGSRLTVL.

The chain employs TRBV7-2 and TRBJ1-6, with D perhaps matching TRBD1 (6 bases). V lost 5 bases, J lost 8 bases, and 10 bases lay in between. The CDR3 length is 13 residues. Germline loops: CDR1 SGHTA, CDR2 FQGNSA. In DNA, the CDR3 is TGTGCCAGCAGCCCTCGGACAGATTCACCCCTCCACTTT. Amino acid sequence: CASSPRTDSPLHF.

This sequence joins TRBV5-1 and TRBJ1-1; D is ambiguous. The CDR3 consists of 14 residues. The germline V gene has CDR1 SGHRS and CDR2 YFSETQ. The V end was cut by 5 bases, the J end by 4 bases, with 15 bases between. The CDR3 bases are TGCGCCAGCAGGCGTGTGAGCTCCGTCACTGAAGCTTTCTTT. Translated: CASRRVSSVTEAFF.

This chain connects TRBV4-2 to TRBJ2-2; the match to TRBD2 covers 9 bases. Germline loops: CDR1 LGHNA, CDR2 YNFKEQ. The CDR3 spans 16 residues. J was trimmed by 6 bases and V by 0 bases; bases with no gene match: 5. CDR3 protein: CASSQDKRGVAGELFF. CDR3 DNA: TGTGCCAGCAGCCAAGATAAGCGGGGGGTTGCCGGGGAGCTGTTTTTT.

The rearrangement links TRBV27 to TRBJ2-7; no definite D call. CDR1 is MNHEY, CDR2 SMNVEV, per germline (reference sequence). Trimming pared 5 bases from V and 3 bases from J, leaving 5 bases between. CDR3 length: 11 amino acids. The chain's CDR3 is CASSANYEQYF. In DNA, the CDR3 is TGTGCCAGCAGTGCTAACTACGAGCAGTACTTC.

V usage is TRBV6-6 and J usage is TRBJ1-2; 7 positions match TRBD1. V lost 5 bases to trimming and J lost 5 bases; unmatched junction nucleotides: 5. The CDR3 extends over 13 amino acids. The germline V gene has CDR1 MNHNY and CDR2 SVGAGI (reference sequence). In DNA form, the CDR3 reads TGTGCCAGCAGTACCGGGACAGTTTATGGCTACACCTTC. Translated, it gives CASSTGTVYGYTF.

The V gene is TRBV7-2, the J gene TRBJ2-1, with TRBD1 matching over 7 bases. Germline values: CDR1 SGHTA, CDR2 FQGNSA. The junction had 6 bases not matched to a gene; V was cut back by 3 bases and J by 10 bases. CDR3 size: 13 residues. In DNA form, the CDR3 reads TGTGCCAGCAGCTTTAGACAGGGAAGGGAGCAGTTCTTC. Protein: CASSFRQGREQFF.

This clone was found once. This chain links TRBV28 with TRBJ2-3; 8 bases fit TRBD1. The CDR3 has 13 residues. Germline V lookup: CDR1 MDHEN, CDR2 SYDVKM. Unmatched junction bases numbered 0, after V lost 1 base and J lost 6 bases. This chain's CDR3 is CASSLYRGDTQYF. CDR3 sequence (DNA): TGTGCCAGCAGTTTATACAGGGGGGATACGCAGTATTTT. Full variable domain (remainder filled in from reference TRBV28 and TRBJ2-3): DVKVTQSSRYLVKRTGEKVFLECVQDMDHENMFWYRQDPGLGLRLIYFSYDVKMKEKGDIPEGYSVSREKKERFSLILESASTNQTSMYLCASSLYRGDTQYFGPGTRLTVL.